Presented here are 23 T cell receptor beta chains from one specimen sequenced in a study of OX40 agonist ivuxolimab in advanced cancers. Generated by immunoSEQ multiplex PCR, the TCRdb table keeps only in-frame clones and is missing some. The data contain about 76,000 clones, approximately 91% of them singletons. This sample comprised CD4+ or CD8+ T cells sorted from blood, obtained in a trial of the OX40 agonist ivuxolimab. The receptors come from an adult with an advanced solid tumor such as melanoma, head and neck, liver or kidney cancer.

V gene TRBV6-5 combines with J gene TRBJ2-1, with a tentative D call TRBD1 (6 bases). The V end was cut by 0 bases, the J end by 2 bases, with 11 bases between. CDR3 length: 16 residues. Per the germline V gene, CDR1 is MNHEY and CDR2 is SVGAGI. DNA for the CDR3: TGTGCCAGCAGTTACTCAAACAGGGTGGCCTACAATGAGCAGTTCTTC. This sequence encodes CASSYSNRVAYNEQFF.

The V and J genes are TRBV30 and TRBJ2-7; 12 nucleotides align to TRBD1. The V segment lost 7 bases and the J segment 6 bases; nucleotides outside the gene matches: 4. This CDR3 has 12 residues. Germline assignment: CDR1 GTSNPN and CDR2 SVGIG (reference sequence). The DNA of the CDR3 is TGTGCCTTGGGACAGGGGGCTGGCGAGCAGTACTTC. Residues: CALGQGAGEQYF.

The chain employs TRBV7-6 and TRBJ2-7; 7 nucleotides agree with TRBD1. J lost 1 base, V lost 5 bases, and 11 bases had no gene match. This CDR3 has 16 amino acids. Germline-derived CDR1 and CDR2 are SGHVS and FNYEAQ. The CDR3 region has the DNA TGTGCCAGCAGCCACAGACAGGGTTCCCCTTCCTACGAGCAGTACTTC. This encodes CASSHRQGSPSYEQYF.

The genes are TRBV28 and TRBJ2-7; no clear D. CDR1 is MDHEN and CDR2 is SYDVKM in the germline V gene. The CDR3 contains 14 residues. V lost 5 bases to trimming and J lost 0 bases, with 11 bases between them. The CDR3: CASSEDPSSYEQYF. The CDR3, as DNA: TGTGCCAGCAGTGAAGACCCTAGCTCCTACGAGCAGTACTTC.

The chain uses TRBV27 and TRBJ1-5; D is unresolved. There are 12 residues in the CDR3. V was shortened by 4 bases and J by 4 bases, with 5 bases between the two germline ends. CDR1 MNHEY and CDR2 SMNVEV come from the germline V gene (reference sequence). CDR3 DNA: TGTGCCAGCAGTTCTTTTAATCAGCCCCAGCATTTT. It translates to CASSSFNQPQHF.

The rearrangement joins TRBV6-1 to TRBJ2-7; D might be TRBD1 (5 bases). Trimming took off 4 bases at V and 2 bases at J, with 12 bases between the two ends. The CDR3 covers 14 residues. Germline lookup yields CDR1 MNHNS and CDR2 SASEGT. CDR3 amino acids: CASSGPGQAYEQYF. The CDR3, as DNA: TGTGCCAGCAGTGGCCCAGGGCAAGCCTACGAGCAGTACTTC.

This clone was observed once. V usage is TRBV6-5 and J usage is TRBJ1-2, with 10 bases fitting TRBD1. CDR1 MNHEY and CDR2 SVGAGI come from the germline V gene. With 2 bases clipped from V and 7 bases from J, the junction kept 4 bases outside the gene matches. CDR3 length: 14 residues. Here the CDR3 reads CASSYGTGAGGYTF. DNA of the CDR3: TGTGCCAGCAGTTACGGGACAGGGGCTGGTGGCTACACCTTC.

J is TRBJ1-4 and V is TRBV7-9, with D perhaps TRBD1 (6 bases). V was clipped by 3 bases and J by 12 bases, with 17 bases between them. Germline CDR1 SEHNR, CDR2 FQNEAQ (reference sequence). The CDR3 extends over 14 amino acids. CDR3 bases: TGTGCCAGCAGCTTCGCAAGGGGGGCGGGCGAACTGTTTTTT. It yields the protein CASSFARGAGELFF.

The rearrangement links TRBV11-3 to TRBJ2-7, with 11 bases lining up with TRBD1. This CDR3 spans 15 amino acids. Germline V gene sequence: CDR1 SGHNT, CDR2 YENEEA. V shed 0 bases and J 2 bases; nucleotides not matched to a gene: 0. CDR3 sequence: CASSLEGQGAYEQYF. The DNA for the CDR3 is TGTGCCAGCAGCTTAGAGGGACAGGGGGCCTACGAGCAGTACTTC.

This clone was picked up one time. This chain joins TRBV9 and TRBJ2-7, with TRBD2 matching over 14 bases. CDR3 size: 16 residues. In germline, CDR1 is SGDLS, CDR2 YYNGEE. The junction had 7 bases not matched to a gene; V was cut back by 3 bases and J by 5 bases. The CDR3 region has the DNA TGTGCCAGCAGCGCAGGGACTAGCGGGAGCACCCACGAGCAGTACTTC. Its protein product is CASSAGTSGSTHEQYF.

The rearrangement links TRBV4-2 to TRBJ2-7, with 7 bases aligning to TRBD1. J was trimmed by 12 bases and V by 5 bases; bases with no gene match: 7. Germline CDR1 reads LGHNA; CDR2 reads YNFKEQ. The CDR3 spans 11 residues. This CDR3 reads CASSLATGLYF. The CDR3 nucleotides read TGTGCCAGCAGCTTAGCGACAGGGCTGTACTTC.

The CDR3 spells CAISEVKGTGDYEQYF. The CDR3 bases are TGTGCCATCAGTGAAGTAAAAGGGACAGGAGATTACGAGCAGTACTTC. The rearrangement links TRBV10-3 to TRBJ2-7; 8 bases align to TRBD1. J gave up 4 bases and V 3 bases, and 11 bases lay outside the gene matches. CDR3 length equals 16 residues. Germline values: CDR1 ENHRY, CDR2 SYGVKD.

The chain is built from TRBV4-1 and TRBJ1-2, with 12 bases matching TRBD1. This CDR3 has 20 residues. Germline V gives CDR1 MGHRA, CDR2 YSYEKL. With 0 bases clipped from V and 1 base from J, the junction kept 12 bases outside the gene matches. CDR3 sequence: CASSQEIAAGTGGINYGYTF. In nucleotides, the CDR3 is TGCGCCAGCAGCCAAGAGATCGCAGCCGGGACAGGGGGCATTAACTATGGCTACACCTTC.

The count of this clone is one. CDR3 bases: TGTGCCAGTAGTCCCAGACCCTCAGCCTACGAGCAGTACTTC. It codes for CASSPRPSAYEQYF. The V gene is TRBV19, the J gene TRBJ2-7; D gene unclear. CDR1 is LNHDA, CDR2 SQIVND, per germline (reference sequence). This CDR3 has 14 amino acids. Trimming took off 5 bases at V and 2 bases at J, with 13 bases between the two ends.

The chain is built from TRBV11-1 and TRBJ2-1; the match to TRBD2 covers 10 bases. Germline CDR1 SGHAT, CDR2 FQDESV (reference sequence). Unmatched junction bases numbered 3, after V lost 1 base and J lost 6 bases. The CDR3 runs to 15 residues. The CDR3 DNA reads TGTGCCAGCAGCTTAGAACCTAGCGGGAGCAATGAGCAGTTCTTC. Its translation is CASSLEPSGSNEQFF. The entire variable domain, with the rest obtained from reference TRBV11-1 and TRBJ2-1, is as follows: EAEVAQSPRYKITEKSQAVAFWCDPISGHATLYWYRQILGQGPELLVQFQDESVVDDSQLPKDRFSAERLKGVDSTLKIQPAELGDSAMYLCASSLEPSGSNEQFFGPGTRLTVL.

J is TRBJ2-1 and V is TRBV27, with D unclear. The V end was cut by 5 bases, the J end by 0 bases, with 14 bases between. The CDR3 runs to 16 residues. Germline V gives CDR1 MNHEY, CDR2 SMNVEV (reference sequence). The CDR3 DNA follows: TGTGCCAGCAGTGGTCCGGTCAGGAGCTCCTACAATGAGCAGTTCTTC. Translated: CASSGPVRSSYNEQFF.

This clone occurred once. The junction shows a germline mismatch at one end, possibly a read error. V usage is TRBV5-3 and J usage is TRBJ2-7; D unclear. TRBV5-3 qualifies as an ORF whose function is uncertain. The CDR3 contains 14 residues. This CDR3 reads CASSLPGENYEQYF. The CDR3, as DNA: TGTGCCAGCAGCTTGCCAGGTGAGAACTACGAGCAGTACTTC.

The chain uses TRBV7-9 and TRBJ1-2; TRBD1 matches at 10 bases. This CDR3 spans 14 amino acids. From germline, CDR1 is SEHNR and CDR2 FQNEAQ (reference sequence). V was pared by 4 bases and J by 8 bases, with 7 bases of the junction left unmatched. CDR3 region: CASSSPGTGDGYTF. DNA of the CDR3: TGTGCCAGCAGCTCCCCCGGGACAGGGGACGGCTACACCTTC. Looking up the rest from reference TRBV7-9 and TRBJ1-2 gives the full variable domain: DTGVSQNPRHKITKRGQNVTFRCDPISEHNRLYWYRQTLGQGPEFLTYFQNEAQLEKSRLLSDRFSAERPKGSFSTLEIQRTEQGDSAMYLCASSSPGTGDGYTFGSGTRLTVV.

The chain couples TRBV2 to TRBJ2-1, with 10 positions matching TRBD2. V dropped 6 bases and J dropped 0; count of bases not matched to a gene: 2. The germline CDR1 and CDR2 sequences are SNHLY and FYNNEI. This CDR3 is built from 15 residues. CDR3 DNA: TGTGCCAGCAGAGGGACTAGCGACTCCTACAATGAGCAGTTCTTC. Amino acid sequence: CASRGTSDSYNEQFF.

This clone was detected only a few times. The rearrangement uses TRBV25-1 and TRBJ2-1; D perhaps matches TRBD2 (6 bases). With 1 base removed from V and 7 bases from J, the gap between germline ends came to 14 bases. The CDR3 spans 15 residues. Germline V gene sequence: CDR1 MGHDK, CDR2 SYGVNS. The CDR3 nucleotides are TGTGCCAGCAGTGAATGGGGTGCAGGGAGGAATGAGCAGTTCTTC. Protein: CASSEWGAGRNEQFF.

The chain recombines TRBV7-2 with TRBJ1-1, with 7 nucleotides matching TRBD1. This CDR3 has 14 residues. V was clipped by 6 bases and J by 1 base; unmatched bases: 5. Germline V gives CDR1 SGHTA, CDR2 FQGNSA. The CDR3 loop reads CASSPNRGNTEAFF. The CDR3 nucleotides read TGTGCCAGCAGTCCCAACAGGGGGAACACTGAAGCTTTCTTT.

This clone turned up a few times. This sequence joins TRBV11-3 and TRBJ2-7; D not certain. This CDR3 region has 14 residues. The V end was cut by 0 bases, the J end by 4 bases, with 10 bases between. The germline gives CDR1 SGHNT, CDR2 YENEEA. The CDR3 protein is CASSLDNAGYEQYF. The CDR3 region has the DNA TGTGCCAGCAGCTTAGATAACGCCGGATACGAGCAGTACTTC.

On this clone: An end of the junction does not agree with germline; a read error may underlie this. Different DNA sequences within this sample yield the same CDR3. The chain joins TRBV4-1 to TRBJ1-1; D gene unclear. The CDR3 has 16 amino acids. The germline CDR1 and CDR2 sequences are MGHRA and YSYEKL. CDR3 region: CASSQDLLLTRSEAFF. The CDR3 bases are TGCGCCAGCAGCCAAGACCTCCTCCTTACGAGGTCTGAAGCTTTCTTC.